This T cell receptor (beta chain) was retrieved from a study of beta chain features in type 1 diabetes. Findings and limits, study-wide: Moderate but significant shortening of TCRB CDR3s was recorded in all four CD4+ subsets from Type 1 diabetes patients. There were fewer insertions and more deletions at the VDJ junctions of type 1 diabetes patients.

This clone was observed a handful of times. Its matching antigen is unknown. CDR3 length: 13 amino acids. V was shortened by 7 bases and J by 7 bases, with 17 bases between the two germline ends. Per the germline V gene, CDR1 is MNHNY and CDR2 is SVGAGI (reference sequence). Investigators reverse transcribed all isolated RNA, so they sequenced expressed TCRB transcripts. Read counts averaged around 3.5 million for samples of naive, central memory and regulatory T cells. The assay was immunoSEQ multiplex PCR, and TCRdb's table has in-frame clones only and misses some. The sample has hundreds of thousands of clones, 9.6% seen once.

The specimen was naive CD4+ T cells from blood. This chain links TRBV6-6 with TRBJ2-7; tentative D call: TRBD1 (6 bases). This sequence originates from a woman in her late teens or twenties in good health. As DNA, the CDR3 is TGTGCCAGCACCGGGTGGGGGCTGGGGGAGCAGTACTTC. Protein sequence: CASTGWGLGEQYF.